This TCR beta chain was captured in a study of long-term antiretroviral therapy in people with HIV. Germline V gene sequence: CDR1 MNHEY, CDR2 SVGAGI. This CDR3 has 15 amino acids. Trimming at V came to 4 bases and at J to 0 bases, leaving 2 bases not matched to a gene. immunoSEQ v3.0 was run at survey level. Here immunoSEQ multiplex PCR was the method, and the copy in TCRdb shows in-frame clones only, minus some. The sample yields about 35,000 clones, about four fifths seen once. Regarding the study as a whole: An increase in diversity followed ART, yet levels stayed below transplant donor controls. Control repertoires displayed wider CDR3 length ranges than the HIV repertoires. All blood samples came from the years 2004 to 2017, possibly under older ART regimens.

A remark on this clone: Its antigen is not known. This sample also contains other DNA sequences that code for the same CDR3.

This material consisted of unsorted PBMCs, taken 3 years after starting antiretroviral therapy. This rearrangement joins TRBV6-5 to TRBJ2-7, with TRBD1 matching 11 bases. The source of this sequence is a man aged 50 or older with HIV. CDR3 DNA: TGTGCCAGCAGTTCCGGGACAGGGGGCTCCTACGAGCAGTACTTC. Its protein product is CASSSGTGGSYEQYF.